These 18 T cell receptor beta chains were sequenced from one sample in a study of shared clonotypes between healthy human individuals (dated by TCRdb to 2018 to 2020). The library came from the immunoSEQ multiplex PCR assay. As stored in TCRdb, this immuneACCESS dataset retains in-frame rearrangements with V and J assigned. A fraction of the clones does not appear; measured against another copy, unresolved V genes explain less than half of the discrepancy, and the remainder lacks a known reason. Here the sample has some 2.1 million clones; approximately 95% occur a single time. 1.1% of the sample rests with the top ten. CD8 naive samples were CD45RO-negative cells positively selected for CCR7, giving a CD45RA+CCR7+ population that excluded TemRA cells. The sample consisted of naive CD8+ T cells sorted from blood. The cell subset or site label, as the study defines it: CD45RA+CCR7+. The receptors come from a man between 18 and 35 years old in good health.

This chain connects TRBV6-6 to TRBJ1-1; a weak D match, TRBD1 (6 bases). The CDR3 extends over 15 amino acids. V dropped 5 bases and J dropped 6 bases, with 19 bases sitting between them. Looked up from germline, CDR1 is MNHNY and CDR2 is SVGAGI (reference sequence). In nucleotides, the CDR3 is TGTGCCAGCAGTCTTACCACAGGGTTAGGCGCTGAAGCTTTCTTT. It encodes CASSLTTGLGAEAFF.

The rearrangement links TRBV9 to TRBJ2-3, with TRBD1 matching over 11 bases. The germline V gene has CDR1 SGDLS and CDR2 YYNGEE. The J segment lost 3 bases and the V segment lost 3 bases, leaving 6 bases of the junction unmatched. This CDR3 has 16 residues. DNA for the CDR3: TGTGCCAGCAGCGCCTGGACAGGGGGCTCAACAGATACGCAGTATTTT. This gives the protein CASSAWTGGSTDTQYF.

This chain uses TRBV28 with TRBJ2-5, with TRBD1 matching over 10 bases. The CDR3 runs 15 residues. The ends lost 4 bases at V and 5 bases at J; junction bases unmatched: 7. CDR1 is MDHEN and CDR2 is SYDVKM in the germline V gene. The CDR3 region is CASSSRDRGWETQYF. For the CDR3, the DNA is TGTGCCAGCAGTTCTAGGGACAGGGGTTGGGAGACCCAGTACTTC.

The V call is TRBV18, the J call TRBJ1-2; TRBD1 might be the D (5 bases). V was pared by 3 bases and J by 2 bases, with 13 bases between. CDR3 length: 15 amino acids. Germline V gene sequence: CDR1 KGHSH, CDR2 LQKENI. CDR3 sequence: CASSPPGTANYGYTF. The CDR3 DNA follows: TGTGCCAGCTCACCCCCCGGGACGGCCAACTATGGCTACACCTTC.

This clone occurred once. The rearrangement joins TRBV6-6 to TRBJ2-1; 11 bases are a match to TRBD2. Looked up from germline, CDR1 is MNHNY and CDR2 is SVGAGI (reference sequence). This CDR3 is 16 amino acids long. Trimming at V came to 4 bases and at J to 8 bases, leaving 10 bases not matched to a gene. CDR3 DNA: TGTGCCAGCAGTTTCGGACTAGCGGGCGCCCCCGATGAGCAGTTCTTC. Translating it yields CASSFGLAGAPDEQFF.

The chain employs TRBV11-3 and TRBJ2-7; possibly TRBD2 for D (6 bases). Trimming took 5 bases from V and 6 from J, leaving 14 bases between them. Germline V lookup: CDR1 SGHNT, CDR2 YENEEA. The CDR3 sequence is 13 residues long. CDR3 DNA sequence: TGTGCCAGCAGCGTGGGGACTTCTTCCGAGCAGTACTTC. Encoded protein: CASSVGTSSEQYF.

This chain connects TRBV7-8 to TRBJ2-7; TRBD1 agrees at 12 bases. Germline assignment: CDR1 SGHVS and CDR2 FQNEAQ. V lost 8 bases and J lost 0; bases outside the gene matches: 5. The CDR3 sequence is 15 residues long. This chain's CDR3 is CASSWDRGPSYEQYF. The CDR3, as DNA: TGTGCCAGCTCCTGGGACAGGGGGCCCTCCTACGAGCAGTACTTC.

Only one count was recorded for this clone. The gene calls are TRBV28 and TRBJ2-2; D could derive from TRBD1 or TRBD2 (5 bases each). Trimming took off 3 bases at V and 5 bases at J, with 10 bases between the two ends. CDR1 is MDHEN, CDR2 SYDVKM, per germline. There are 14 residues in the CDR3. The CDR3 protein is CASSFFGGTGELFF. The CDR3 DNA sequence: TGTGCCAGCAGTTTTTTTGGGGGTACCGGGGAGCTGTTTTTT.

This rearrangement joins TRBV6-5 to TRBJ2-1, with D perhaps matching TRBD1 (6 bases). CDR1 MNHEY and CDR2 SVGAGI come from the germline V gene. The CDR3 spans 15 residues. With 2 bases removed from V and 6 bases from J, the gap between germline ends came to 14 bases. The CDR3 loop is CASSYGFGGGNEQFF. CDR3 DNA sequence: TGTGCCAGCAGTTACGGGTTTGGGGGCGGCAATGAGCAGTTCTTC.

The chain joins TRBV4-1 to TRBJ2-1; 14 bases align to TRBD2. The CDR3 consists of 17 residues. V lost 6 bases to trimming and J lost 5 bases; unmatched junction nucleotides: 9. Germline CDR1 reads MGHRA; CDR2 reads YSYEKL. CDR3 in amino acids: CASRGLAGGLFHNEQFF. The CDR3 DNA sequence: TGCGCCAGCAGAGGACTAGCGGGGGGCCTATTCCACAATGAGCAGTTCTTC.

The CDR3 spells CASSYGSGGVETQYF. The CDR3 coding sequence is TGTGCCAGCAGTTACGGCTCAGGGGGCGTGGAGACCCAGTACTTC. V gene TRBV6-5 combines with J gene TRBJ2-5; 8 nucleotides align to TRBD1. Trimming removed 2 bases from V and 5 bases from J; junction bases left unmatched: 7. Germline CDR1 reads MNHEY; CDR2 reads SVGAGI. CDR3 length: 15 amino acids.

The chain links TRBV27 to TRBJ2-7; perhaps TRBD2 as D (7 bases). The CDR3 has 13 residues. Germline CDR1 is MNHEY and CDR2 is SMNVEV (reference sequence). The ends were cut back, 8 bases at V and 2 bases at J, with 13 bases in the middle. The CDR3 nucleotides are TGTGCCAGCCGAGGGGGGGGCACCTACGAGCAGTACTTC. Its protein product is CASRGGGTYEQYF.

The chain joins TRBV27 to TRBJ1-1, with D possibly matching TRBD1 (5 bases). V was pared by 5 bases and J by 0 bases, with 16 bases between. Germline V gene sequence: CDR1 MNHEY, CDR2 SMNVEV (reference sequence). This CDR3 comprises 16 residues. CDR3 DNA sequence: TGTGCCAGCAGTCTGACTCGACAGACCATGAACACTGAAGCTTTCTTT. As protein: CASSLTRQTMNTEAFF.

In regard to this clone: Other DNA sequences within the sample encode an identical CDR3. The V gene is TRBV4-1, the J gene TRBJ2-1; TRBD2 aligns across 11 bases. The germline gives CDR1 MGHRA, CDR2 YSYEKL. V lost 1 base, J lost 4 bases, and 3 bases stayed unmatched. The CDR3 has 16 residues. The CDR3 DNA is TGCGCCAGCAGCCAAGTTCTAGCGGGAGGATACAATGAGCAGTTCTTC. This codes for CASSQVLAGGYNEQFF.

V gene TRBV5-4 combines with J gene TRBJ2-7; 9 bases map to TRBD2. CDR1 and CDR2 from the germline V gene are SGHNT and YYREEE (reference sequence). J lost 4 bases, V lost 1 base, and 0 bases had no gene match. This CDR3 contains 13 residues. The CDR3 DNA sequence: TGTGCCAGCAGCTTGAGCGGGAGGTACGAGCAGTACTTC. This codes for CASSLSGRYEQYF.

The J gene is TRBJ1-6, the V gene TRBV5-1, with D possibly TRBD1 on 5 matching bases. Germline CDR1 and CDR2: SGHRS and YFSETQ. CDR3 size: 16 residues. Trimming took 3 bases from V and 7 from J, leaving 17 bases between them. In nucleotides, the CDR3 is TGCGCCAGCAGCTGGAATGGGGACGTTGGGAATTCACCCCTCCACTTT. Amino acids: CASSWNGDVGNSPLHF.

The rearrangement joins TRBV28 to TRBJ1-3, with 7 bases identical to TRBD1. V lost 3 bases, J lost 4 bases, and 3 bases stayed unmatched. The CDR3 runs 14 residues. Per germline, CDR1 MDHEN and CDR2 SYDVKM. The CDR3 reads CASSFRGQGNTIYF. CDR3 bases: TGTGCCAGCAGTTTTAGGGGGCAGGGAAACACCATATATTTT. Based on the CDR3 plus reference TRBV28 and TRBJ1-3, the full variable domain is DVKVTQSSRYLVKRTGEKVFLECVQDMDHENMFWYRQDPGLGLRLIYFSYDVKMKEKGDIPEGYSVSREKKERFSLILESASTNQTSMYLCASSFRGQGNTIYFGEGSWLTVV.

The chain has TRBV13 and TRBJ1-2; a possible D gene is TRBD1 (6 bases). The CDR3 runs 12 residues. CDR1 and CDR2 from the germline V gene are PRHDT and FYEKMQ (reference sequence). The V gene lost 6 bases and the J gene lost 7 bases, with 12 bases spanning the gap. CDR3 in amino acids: CASSKGGGGYTF. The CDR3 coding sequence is TGTGCCAGCAGTAAGGGGGGTGGTGGCTACACCTTC.